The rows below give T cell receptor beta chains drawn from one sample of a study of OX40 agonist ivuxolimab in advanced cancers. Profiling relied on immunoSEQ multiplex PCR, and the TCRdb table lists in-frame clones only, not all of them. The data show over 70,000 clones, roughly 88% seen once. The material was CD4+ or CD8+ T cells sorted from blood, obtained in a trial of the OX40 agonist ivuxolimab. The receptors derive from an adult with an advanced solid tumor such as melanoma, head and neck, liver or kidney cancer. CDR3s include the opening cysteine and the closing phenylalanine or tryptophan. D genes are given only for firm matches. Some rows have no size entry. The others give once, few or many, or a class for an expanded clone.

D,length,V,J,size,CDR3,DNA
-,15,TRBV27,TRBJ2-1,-,CASSIATALLNEQFF,TGTGCCAGCAGCATCGCGACTGCGTTACTCAATGAGCAGTTCTTC
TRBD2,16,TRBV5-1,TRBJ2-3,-,CASSAGLAGGQDTQYF,TGCGCCAGCAGCGCGGGACTAGCGGGGGGGCAAGACACGCAGTATTTT
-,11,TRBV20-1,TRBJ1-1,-,CSAREVGYAFF,TGCAGTGCTAGAGAGGTGGGCTACGCTTTCTTT
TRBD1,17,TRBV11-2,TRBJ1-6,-,CASSSLRGQGRNSPLHF,TGTGCCAGCAGCTCCCTGAGGGGGCAGGGAAGGAATTCACCCCTCCACTTT
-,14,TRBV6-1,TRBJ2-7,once,CASSEARGYYEQYF,TGTGCCAGCAGTGAAGCAAGAGGGTACTACGAGCAGTACTTC
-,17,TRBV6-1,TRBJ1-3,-,CASSAKGESTSGNTIYF,TGTGCCAGCAGTGCGAAAGGGGAAAGTACATCTGGAAACACCATATATTTT
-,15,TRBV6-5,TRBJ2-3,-,CASSYKDRVTDTQYF,TGTGCCAGCAGTTACAAGGACAGAGTCACAGATACGCAGTATTTT
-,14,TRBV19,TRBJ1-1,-,CASLGRRGVTEAFF,TGTGCCAGCCTAGGTCGGAGGGGAGTCACTGAAGCTTTCTTT
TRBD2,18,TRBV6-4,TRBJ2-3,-,CASSRYGLAGGLPDTQYF,TGTGCCAGCAGTAGATACGGACTAGCGGGGGGGCTCCCCGATACGCAGTATTTT
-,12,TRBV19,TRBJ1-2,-,CASSTPWDGYTF,TGTGCCAGTAGTACCCCCTGGGATGGCTACACCTTC
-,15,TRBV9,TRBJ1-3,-,CASSAGPSTGNTIYF,TGTGCCAGCAGCGCTGGGCCATCAACTGGAAACACCATATATTTT
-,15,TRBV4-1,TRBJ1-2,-,CASSLTWGGSYGYTF,TGCGCCAGCAGCCTAACATGGGGTGGCTCCTATGGCTACACCTTC
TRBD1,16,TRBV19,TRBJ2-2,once,CASRVGTAANTGELFF,TGTGCCAGTAGGGTGGGGACAGCCGCGAACACCGGGGAGCTGTTTTTT
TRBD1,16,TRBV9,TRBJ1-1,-,CASSVEAGGMNTEAFF,TGTGCCAGCAGCGTAGAGGCAGGGGGCATGAACACTGAAGCTTTCTTT
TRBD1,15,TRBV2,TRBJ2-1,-,CASRRDRGEGNEQFF,TGTGCCAGCAGAAGGGACAGGGGAGAAGGGAATGAGCAGTTCTTC
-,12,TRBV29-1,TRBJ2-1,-,CSVERSYNEQFF,TGCAGCGTTGAAAGGTCTTACAATGAGCAGTTCTTC
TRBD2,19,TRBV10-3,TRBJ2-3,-,CAISEYTSGGAGGTDTQYF,TGTGCCATCAGTGAGTATACTAGCGGGGGGGCCGGTGGCACAGATACGCAGTATTTT
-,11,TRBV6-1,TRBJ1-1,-,CATTSVTEAFF,TGTGCCACTACCTCGGTCACTGAAGCTTTCTTT
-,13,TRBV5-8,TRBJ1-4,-,CASSPGFNEKLFF,TGTGCCAGCAGCCCAGGGTTTAATGAAAAACTGTTTTTT
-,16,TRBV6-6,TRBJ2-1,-,CASSYSRGGSYNEQFF,TGTGCCAGCAGTTACTCGAGGGGGGGCAGCTACAATGAGCAGTTCTTC
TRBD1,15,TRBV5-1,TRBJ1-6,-,CATATGGIYNSPLHF,TGCGCCACCGCGACAGGGGGCATCTATAATTCACCCCTCCACTTT
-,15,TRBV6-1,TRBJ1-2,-,CASSSSGTNNYGYTF,TGTGCCAGCAGTTCGTCGGGGACAAATAACTATGGCTACACCTTC
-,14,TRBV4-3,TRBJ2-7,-,CASSPGTGIYEQYF,TGCGCCAGCAGCCCGGGGACGGGTATTTACGAGCAGTACTTC
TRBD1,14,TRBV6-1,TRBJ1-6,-,CASRSGTANSPLHF,TGTGCCAGCAGGTCCGGGACAGCTAATTCACCCCTCCACTTT